This T cell receptor (beta chain) came from a study of CD8+CD57+ T cells in acquired aplastic anemia. Turning to the study itself: Sorted CD4+ and CD8+ cells yielded DNA averaging approximately 3 ug. Healthy donor CD4+ samples were sequenced to a depth that averaged roughly 10 million reads. Study-level results: Any difference that existed in CD8+ Simpson's diversity between patients and controls was not significant. About 30 was the count of CD8+ CDR3 sequences that patients shared with controls.

Germline lookup yields CDR1 SNHLY and CDR2 FYNNEI. The V end lost 7 bases, the J end lost 10 bases, and 11 bases lay between the germline ends. The CDR3 has 12 amino acids. Note on this clonotype: Its antigen remains unidentified.

Genomic DNA acted as the template from which TCR beta VDJ combination and CDR3 sequence profiling were carried out. TCRdb re-analysed the reads in MiXCR, keeping a single row per CDR3 protein. This table holds about 210,000 distinct CDR3 sequences, about a third found once. V and J are TRBV2 and TRBJ1-6, with D perhaps TRBD1 (6 bases). The source is a human donor in good health, serving as a control. Specimen: sorted CD4+, CD8+, or CD8+CD57+ T cells (not recorded which) from PBMCs. The CDR3 loop is CASKGEGSPLHF. In DNA, the CDR3 is TGTGCCAGCAAGGGGGAGGGGTCACCCCTCCACTTT.